Described below is a single TCR beta chain sequence and its context. This sample was taken from a study of blood T cell repertoires in COVID-19. In the study overall: The origin of the acute and convalescent COVID-19 samples was the United States, Italy and Spain. The analysed material was cDNA or gDNA that came from T cells, B-cell-depleted T cells, or PBMCs.

How the authors handled the data: Reference gene primer amplification gave nucleated cell count estimates. Sequenced by immunoSEQ multiplex PCR; TCRdb stores in-frame clones only, minus some. V and J calls and clone size come straight from that table; D and trimming were deduced from the DNA. The sample yields about 240,000 clones, about four fifths seen once. The J segment lost 1 base and the V segment lost 2 bases, leaving 7 bases of the junction unmatched. From germline, CDR1 is LGHDT and CDR2 YNNKEL (reference sequence). The CDR3 is 18 amino acids. The source of this sequence is a woman between 65 and 79 years old with acute or convalescent COVID-19. This chain uses TRBV3-1 (or the pseudogene TRBV3-2) with TRBJ2-6; TRBD2 matches 8 bases. The sample taken for sequencing was peripheral blood. CDR3 region: CASSQHGRGESGANVLTF. The CDR3 DNA reads TGTGCCAGCAGCCAACACGGGCGGGGGGAATCTGGGGCCAACGTCCTGACTTTC.